This is a list of T cell receptor beta chains from one sample in a study of cytomegalovirus exposure and HLA in healthy donors. Here immunoSEQ multiplex PCR was the method, and the copy in TCRdb shows in-frame clones only, minus some. Here the sample spans 90,000 to 110,000 clones, approximately 82% being singletons. Material for sequencing was PBMCs. These receptors all stem from a middle-aged man in good health and CMV-seropositive. Each CDR3 is given with its conserved first and last residue. D genes are given only for firm matches. Rows give clone size only sometimes, using once, few, many, or a class for an expanded clone.

clone size: .
D gene: .
J gene: TRBJ2-3
V gene: TRBV7-8
CDR3 DNA: TGTGCCAGCAGCTTACGGACAAGTCAACTTATCACAGATACGCAGTATTTT
CDR3 protein: CASSLRTSQLITDTQYF

clone size: .
D gene: .
J gene: TRBJ1-2
V gene: TRBV2
CDR3 DNA: TGTGCCAGCAGTGCTCGGGGAAAATGGGATGGCTACACCTTC
CDR3 protein: CASSARGKWDGYTF

clone size: .
D gene: TRBD2
J gene: TRBJ2-4
V gene: TRBV2
CDR3 DNA: TGTGCCACGTCGACTAGCGGGGAAAACATTCAGTACTTC
CDR3 protein: CATSTSGENIQYF

clone size: .
D gene: TRBD1
J gene: TRBJ1-2
V gene: TRBV5-6
CDR3 DNA: TGTGCCAGCAGCTTCAGGGGGCGGAACTATGGCTACACCTTC
CDR3 protein: CASSFRGRNYGYTF

clone size: .
D gene: .
J gene: TRBJ2-1
V gene: TRBV5-6
CDR3 DNA: TGTGCCAGCAGCCTCGTATACAATGAGCAGTTCTTC
CDR3 protein: CASSLVYNEQFF

clone size: .
D gene: TRBD2
J gene: TRBJ2-6
V gene: TRBV5-6
CDR3 DNA: TGTGCCAGCAGCTCAGGACTAGCGGCCTCTGGGGCCAACGGCCTGACTTTC
CDR3 protein: CASSSGLAASGANGLTF

clone size: .
D gene: TRBD1
J gene: TRBJ1-3
V gene: TRBV9
CDR3 DNA: TGTGCCAGCAGCGTTCAACCGGGACAGGGCGACACCATATATTTT
CDR3 protein: CASSVQPGQGDTIYF

clone size: once
D gene: .
J gene: TRBJ2-7
V gene: TRBV10-3
CDR3 DNA: TGTGCCATCAGTGAGGGCCCCTTTACCTCCTACGAGCAGTACTTC
CDR3 protein: CAISEGPFTSYEQYF

clone size: .
D gene: .
J gene: TRBJ2-7
V gene: TRBV5-5
CDR3 DNA: TGTGCCAGCAGCGAGGGTGCCGGGTGGTACGAGCAGTACTTC
CDR3 protein: CASSEGAGWYEQYF

clone size: .
D gene: .
J gene: TRBJ2-4
V gene: TRBV10-2
CDR3 DNA: TGCGCCAGCAGTGAGTCGAGCATTCAGTACTTC
CDR3 protein: CASSESSIQYF

clone size: once
D gene: .
J gene: TRBJ1-4
V gene: TRBV7-2
CDR3 DNA: TGTGCCAGCAGCTTGGAGGCTAATGAAAAACTGTTTTTT
CDR3 protein: CASSLEANEKLFF

clone size: .
D gene: .
J gene: TRBJ2-7
V gene: TRBV10-2
CDR3 DNA: TGCGCCAGCAGTTATACTAGTTCTGAGCAGTACTTC
CDR3 protein: CASSYTSSEQYF

clone size: .
D gene: TRBD2
J gene: TRBJ2-1
V gene: TRBV9
CDR3 DNA: TGTGCCAGCAGCGTAGCGGCGGGAGAGTACAGTGAGCAGTTCTTC
CDR3 protein: CASSVAAGEYSEQFF

clone size: .
D gene: .
J gene: TRBJ2-1
V gene: TRBV11-3
CDR3 DNA: TGTGCCAGCAGCTCCGAGGAGGTGGTAAATGAGCAGTTCTTC
CDR3 protein: CASSSEEVVNEQFF

clone size: .
D gene: TRBD2
J gene: TRBJ2-2
V gene: TRBV7-3
CDR3 DNA: TGTGCCAGCAGTCCAAGGCGGGGGGCCGGGGAGCTGTTTTTT
CDR3 protein: CASSPRRGAGELFF

clone size: .
D gene: TRBD2
J gene: TRBJ2-3
V gene: TRBV7-6
CDR3 DNA: TGTGCCAGCAGTAGGAGCGGGGGGATTACGCAGTATTTT
CDR3 protein: CASSRSGGITQYF

clone size: once
D gene: .
J gene: TRBJ2-5
V gene: TRBV9
CDR3 DNA: TGTGCCAGCAGCAAACCTCCTAGGGAGACCCAGTACTTC
CDR3 protein: CASSKPPRETQYF

clone size: .
D gene: .
J gene: TRBJ2-6
V gene: TRBV27
CDR3 DNA: TGTGCCAGCAGTTTTGACGGACTACCTAACTCTGGGGCCAACGTCCTGACTTTC
CDR3 protein: CASSFDGLPNSGANVLTF

clone size: .
D gene: TRBD2
J gene: TRBJ2-7
V gene: TRBV7-2
CDR3 DNA: TGTGCCAGCAGCCCGGGACTAGGTTCCTACGAGCAGTACTTC
CDR3 protein: CASSPGLGSYEQYF

clone size: .
D gene: TRBD2
J gene: TRBJ2-7
V gene: TRBV15
CDR3 DNA: TGTGCCACCAGCGGGAGCGGGAGGGCCCGGTACGAGCAGTACTTC
CDR3 protein: CATSGSGRARYEQYF

clone size: .
D gene: .
J gene: TRBJ2-4
V gene: TRBV13
CDR3 DNA: TGTGCCAGCAGCCCCCAGGTCTCCAAAAACAGTCAGTACTTC
CDR3 protein: CASSPQVSKNSQYF

clone size: .
D gene: TRBD2
J gene: TRBJ2-1
V gene: TRBV4-3
CDR3 DNA: TGCGCCAGCAGCCACTGGACTAGCGGGAGTCCTGATGAGCAGTTCTTC
CDR3 protein: CASSHWTSGSPDEQFF

clone size: .
D gene: .
J gene: TRBJ2-1
V gene: TRBV9
CDR3 DNA: TGTGCCAGCAGCCCTAGAGGCTCCTACAATGAGCAGTTCTTC
CDR3 protein: CASSPRGSYNEQFF

clone size: .
D gene: .
J gene: TRBJ1-4
V gene: TRBV7-8
CDR3 DNA: TGTGCCAGCAGCTTACGCAGGGGTGAAAAACTGTTTTTT
CDR3 protein: CASSLRRGEKLFF

clone size: few
D gene: TRBD1
J gene: TRBJ2-4
V gene: TRBV15
CDR3 DNA: TGTGCCACCAGCAGAGATTTGACAGGGACAAACAGTCAGTACTTC
CDR3 protein: CATSRDLTGTNSQYF

clone size: .
D gene: .
J gene: TRBJ1-4
V gene: TRBV2
CDR3 DNA: TGTGCCAGCAGGGACGGACGAGGGAATGAAAAACTGTTTTTT
CDR3 protein: CASRDGRGNEKLFF

clone size: .
D gene: TRBD1
J gene: TRBJ2-1
V gene: TRBV2
CDR3 DNA: TGTGCCAGCAGTGAAGGCAGGGGGCGTAATGAGCAGTTCTTC
CDR3 protein: CASSEGRGRNEQFF

clone size: .
D gene: TRBD1
J gene: TRBJ2-5
V gene: TRBV7-3
CDR3 DNA: TGTGCCAGCAGCTTACGACAGGGTAGGGAAGAGACCCAGTACTTC
CDR3 protein: CASSLRQGREETQYF

clone size: .
D gene: TRBD2
J gene: TRBJ2-7
V gene: TRBV5-5
CDR3 DNA: TGTGCCAGCAGCTTGGTGTCTAGCGGGGGGACCTCCTACGAGCAGTACTTC
CDR3 protein: CASSLVSSGGTSYEQYF

clone size: .
D gene: .
J gene: TRBJ2-1
V gene: TRBV11-2
CDR3 DNA: TGTGCCAGCAGCTTTAGGGGAGCGGGTAGCTCCTACAATGAGCAGTTCTTC
CDR3 protein: CASSFRGAGSSYNEQFF

clone size: .
D gene: TRBD1
J gene: TRBJ1-5
V gene: TRBV7-9
CDR3 DNA: TGTGCCAGCAGCCCCGGACAGGGGGGACAGCCCCAGCATTTT
CDR3 protein: CASSPGQGGQPQHF

clone size: .
D gene: TRBD2
J gene: TRBJ2-2
V gene: TRBV9
CDR3 DNA: TGTGCCAGCAGCCCGACTAGCGGGGGGAACACCGGGGAGCTGTTTTTT
CDR3 protein: CASSPTSGGNTGELFF

clone size: .
D gene: TRBD1
J gene: TRBJ1-1
V gene: TRBV5-4
CDR3 DNA: TGTGCCAGCAGAGAGGGGGCGCGAACTTTCTTT
CDR3 protein: CASREGARTFF

clone size: .
D gene: TRBD1
J gene: TRBJ2-7
V gene: TRBV2
CDR3 DNA: TGTGCCACCCGACAGGGGTTCGCCTACGAGCAGTACTTC
CDR3 protein: CATRQGFAYEQYF

clone size: few
D gene: TRBD2
J gene: TRBJ2-7
V gene: TRBV5-4
CDR3 DNA: TGTGCCAGCAGCCCGAGCGGGGGCTGGGCCGAGCAGTACTTC
CDR3 protein: CASSPSGGWAEQYF

clone size: .
D gene: .
J gene: TRBJ2-6
V gene: TRBV9
CDR3 DNA: TGTGCCAGCAGCGTAGGGCCCTCAACTGGGGCCAACGGCCTGACTTTC
CDR3 protein: CASSVGPSTGANGLTF

clone size: .
D gene: TRBD2
J gene: TRBJ2-1
V gene: TRBV9
CDR3 DNA: TGTGCCAGCAGCCCTATCTGGCTAGCGGTATACAATGAGCAGTTCTTC
CDR3 protein: CASSPIWLAVYNEQFF

clone size: .
D gene: .
J gene: TRBJ2-7
V gene: TRBV29-1
CDR3 DNA: TGCAGCGTTGGTGACAGATACGAGCAGTACTTC
CDR3 protein: CSVGDRYEQYF

clone size: .
D gene: .
J gene: TRBJ2-5
V gene: TRBV9
CDR3 DNA: TGTGCCAGCAGCGTAGCCAGGGGAGAAGAGACCCAGTACTTC
CDR3 protein: CASSVARGEETQYF

clone size: .
D gene: .
J gene: TRBJ2-1
V gene: TRBV19
CDR3 DNA: TGTGCCAGTAGTATCGACAGATACAATGAGCAGTTCTTC
CDR3 protein: CASSIDRYNEQFF

clone size: .
D gene: .
J gene: TRBJ2-2
V gene: TRBV5-4
CDR3 DNA: TGTGCCAGCACGTGGGGGCCACTCACCGGGGAGCTGTTTTTT
CDR3 protein: CASTWGPLTGELFF

clone size: few
D gene: .
J gene: TRBJ2-1
V gene: TRBV6-1
CDR3 DNA: TGTGCCAGCAGTGAAAAAGCCACCGGTTACAATGAGCAGTTCTTC
CDR3 protein: CASSEKATGYNEQFF

clone size: once
D gene: .
J gene: TRBJ1-4
V gene: TRBV4-1
CDR3 DNA: TGCGCCAGCAGCCAAGCGGGGTCAACTAATGAAAAACTGTTTTTT
CDR3 protein: CASSQAGSTNEKLFF

clone size: .
D gene: .
J gene: TRBJ2-1
V gene: TRBV18
CDR3 DNA: TGTGCCAGCTCACCTTCGGGGGACAATGAGCAGTTCTTC
CDR3 protein: CASSPSGDNEQFF

clone size: .
D gene: TRBD2
J gene: TRBJ2-2
V gene: TRBV27
CDR3 DNA: TGTGCCAGCAGTAGAAAGATAGCGGGGTACGCCGGGGAGCTGTTTTTT
CDR3 protein: CASSRKIAGYAGELFF

clone size: .
D gene: .
J gene: TRBJ2-5
V gene: TRBV6-5
CDR3 DNA: TGTGCCAGTCTCCCCGGGGGAGAAGAGACCCAGTACTTC
CDR3 protein: CASLPGGEETQYF

clone size: once
D gene: .
J gene: TRBJ2-6
V gene: TRBV27
CDR3 DNA: TGTGCCAGCGCTTCAATGGGGCGGTCCTCTGGGGCCAACGTCCTGACTTTC
CDR3 protein: CASASMGRSSGANVLTF

clone size: .
D gene: .
J gene: TRBJ1-5
V gene: TRBV9
CDR3 DNA: TGTGCCAGCAGCATCTCAGGGAGCAATCAGCCCCAGCATTTT
CDR3 protein: CASSISGSNQPQHF

clone size: once
D gene: TRBD2
J gene: TRBJ2-7
V gene: TRBV19
CDR3 DNA: TGTGCCAAGAGAGGGGGGACTAGTGACGAGCAGTACTTC
CDR3 protein: CAKRGGTSDEQYF

clone size: .
D gene: .
J gene: TRBJ1-3
V gene: TRBV5-8
CDR3 DNA: TGTGCCAGCAATCATGACACGAGCTACTCTGGAAACACCATATATTTT
CDR3 protein: CASNHDTSYSGNTIYF

clone size: .
D gene: .
J gene: TRBJ2-7
V gene: TRBV6-5
CDR3 DNA: TGTGCCAGCACCAGAGACGGGAACCCCTACGAGCAGTACTTC
CDR3 protein: CASTRDGNPYEQYF

clone size: .
D gene: TRBD1
J gene: TRBJ2-7
V gene: TRBV19
CDR3 DNA: TGTGCCAGTAGTAGACAGGGGTACTACGAGCAGTACTTC
CDR3 protein: CASSRQGYYEQYF

clone size: .
D gene: .
J gene: TRBJ1-3
V gene: TRBV19
CDR3 DNA: TGTGCCAGTAGTTCCCAGCCATCATCTGGAGACACCATATATTTT
CDR3 protein: CASSSQPSSGDTIYF

clone size: .
D gene: .
J gene: TRBJ2-3
V gene: TRBV11-3
CDR3 DNA: TGTGCCAGCAGCTTAGTGCCGAAGGGGGATACGCAGTATTTT
CDR3 protein: CASSLVPKGDTQYF

clone size: .
D gene: TRBD1
J gene: TRBJ2-1
V gene: TRBV27
CDR3 DNA: TGTGCCAGCAGTCGACAGGGCAATGAGCAGTTCTTC
CDR3 protein: CASSRQGNEQFF

clone size: .
D gene: TRBD2
J gene: TRBJ2-7
V gene: TRBV9
CDR3 DNA: TGTGCCAGCAGCCCCCTAGCTGGCGGGGGGAGCCCCTACGAGCAGTACTTC
CDR3 protein: CASSPLAGGGSPYEQYF

clone size: .
D gene: .
J gene: TRBJ1-4
V gene: TRBV12-5
CDR3 DNA: TGTGCTAGTCCTGAGAAGCTGTTTTTT
CDR3 protein: CASPEKLFF